This T cell receptor (beta chain) was recorded in a study of T cells after yellow fever vaccination. Study observations and caveats: Some clonotypes, a small share, were shared between CD4 and CD8 compartments. Post-booster samples contained most primary-vaccination clones (around 95% CD4, about 87% CD8).

A remark on this clonotype: Its antigen is not known.

TCRdb reanalysed the 5' RACE reads using MiXCR and keeps one entry per CDR3 protein. This table holds over 250,000 distinct CDR3 sequences, about 4% found once. CDR1 is SGHTA, CDR2 FQGNSA, per germline. The length of the CDR3 is 14 residues. The germline V and J ends were trimmed by 5 bases and 3 bases, with 13 bases remaining between them. The starting material was PBMCs, obtained 5 days after the yellow fever booster vaccination. The chain combines TRBV7-2 with TRBJ2-5; D may correspond to TRBD1 or TRBD2 (6 bases each). This receptor was taken from a man aged 18-30 years who received the YFV17D yellow fever vaccine. CDR3 in amino acids: CASSEGGSKETQYF. The CDR3 DNA sequence: TGTGCCAGCAGCGAGGGGGGCTCAAAAGAGACCCAGTACTTC. The complete variable domain, with remaining parts taken from reference TRBV7-2 and TRBJ2-5, reads GAGVSQSPSNKVTEKGKDVELRCDPISGHTALYWYRQSLGQGLEFLIYFQGNSAPDKSGLPSDRFSAERTGGSVSTLTIQRTQQEDSAVYLCASSEGGSKETQYFGPGTRLLVL.